This T cell receptor beta chain was captured by sequencing in a study of blood T cell repertoires in COVID-19. Study overall: Collection of acute and convalescent COVID-19 samples took place in the United States, Italy and Spain. From T cells, B-cell-depleted T cells, or PBMCs came the material, which was cDNA or gDNA.

Germline V gives CDR1 SGHTA, CDR2 FQGNSA. The CDR3 is 14 amino acids. Trimming took 5 bases from V and 7 from J, leaving 17 bases between them. Study processing details: By means of reference gene primer amplification, nucleated cell counts were estimated. Sequencing was performed with immunoSEQ multiplex PCR; in TCRdb, only in-frame clones are kept and a portion is missing. V and J calls and clone size are given by that table; D and trimming were obtained from the DNA. The sample consists of around 430,000 clones, 70% to 90% of them appearing once. The material sequenced was peripheral blood. The origin of this receptor is a woman aged 45-60 years with COVID-19, enrolled during active disease. V is TRBV7-2 and J is TRBJ1-2; D possibly corresponds to TRBD1 (6 bases). The CDR3 here is CASSLRQVLSGYTF. The CDR3 coding sequence is TGTGCCAGCAGCCTCCGACAGGTTCTTAGTGGCTACACCTTC.